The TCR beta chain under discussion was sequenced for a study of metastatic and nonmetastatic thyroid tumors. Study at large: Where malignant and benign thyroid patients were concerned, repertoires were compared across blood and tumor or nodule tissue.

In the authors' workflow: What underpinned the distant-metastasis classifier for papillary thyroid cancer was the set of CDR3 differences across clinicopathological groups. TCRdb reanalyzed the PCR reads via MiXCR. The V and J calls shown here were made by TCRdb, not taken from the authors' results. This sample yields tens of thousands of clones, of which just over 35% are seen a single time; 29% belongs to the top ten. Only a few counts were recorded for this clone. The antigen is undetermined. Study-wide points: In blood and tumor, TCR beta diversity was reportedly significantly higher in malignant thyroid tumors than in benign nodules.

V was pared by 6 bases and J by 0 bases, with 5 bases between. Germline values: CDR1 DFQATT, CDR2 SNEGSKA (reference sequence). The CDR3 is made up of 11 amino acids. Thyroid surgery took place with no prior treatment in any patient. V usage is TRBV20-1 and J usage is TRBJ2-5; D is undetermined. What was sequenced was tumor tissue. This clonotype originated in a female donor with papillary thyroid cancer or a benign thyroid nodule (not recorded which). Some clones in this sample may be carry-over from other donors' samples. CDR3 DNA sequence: TGCAGTGCGCAGTACCAAGAGACCCAGTACTTC. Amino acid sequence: CSAQYQETQYF.